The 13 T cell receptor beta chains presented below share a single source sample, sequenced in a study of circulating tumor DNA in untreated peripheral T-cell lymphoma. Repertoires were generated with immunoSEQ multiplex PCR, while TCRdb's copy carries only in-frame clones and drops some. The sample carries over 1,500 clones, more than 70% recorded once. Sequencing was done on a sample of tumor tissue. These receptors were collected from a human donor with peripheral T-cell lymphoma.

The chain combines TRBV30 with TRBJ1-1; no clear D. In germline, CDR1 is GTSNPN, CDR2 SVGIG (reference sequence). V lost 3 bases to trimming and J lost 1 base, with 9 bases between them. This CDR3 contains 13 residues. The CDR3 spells CAWRRGGNTEAFF. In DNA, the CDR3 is TGTGCCTGGAGAAGAGGTGGGAACACTGAAGCTTTCTTT.

The DNA of the CDR3 is TGTGCCAGCCACCACACCCGATCGGGCACCGGGGAGCTGTTTTTT. Amino acids: CASHHTRSGTGELFF. The J gene is TRBJ2-2, the V gene TRBV28; D remains ambiguous. Looked up from germline, CDR1 is MDHEN and CDR2 is SYDVKM. The CDR3 is 15 residues long. V was trimmed by 8 bases and J by 4 bases, leaving 17 bases between them.

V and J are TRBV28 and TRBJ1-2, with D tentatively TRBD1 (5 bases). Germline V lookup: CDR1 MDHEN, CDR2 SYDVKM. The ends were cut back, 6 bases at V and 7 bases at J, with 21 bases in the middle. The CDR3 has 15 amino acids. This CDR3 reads CASSSLTGPPGGYTF. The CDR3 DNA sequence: TGTGCCAGCAGCTCCCTCACGGGGCCCCCAGGTGGCTACACCTTC.

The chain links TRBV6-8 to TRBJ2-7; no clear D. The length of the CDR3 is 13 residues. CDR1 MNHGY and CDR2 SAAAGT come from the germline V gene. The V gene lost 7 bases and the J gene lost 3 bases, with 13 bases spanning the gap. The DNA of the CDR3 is TGTGCCAGCACCACGGGCAGAAACTACGAGCAGTACTTC. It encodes CASTTGRNYEQYF.

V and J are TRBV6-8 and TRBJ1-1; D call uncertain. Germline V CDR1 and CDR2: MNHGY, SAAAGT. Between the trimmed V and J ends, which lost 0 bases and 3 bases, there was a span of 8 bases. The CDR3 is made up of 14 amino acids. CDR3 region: CASSYSGSDTEAFF. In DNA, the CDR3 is TGTGCCAGCAGTTACTCAGGTTCTGACACTGAAGCTTTCTTT.

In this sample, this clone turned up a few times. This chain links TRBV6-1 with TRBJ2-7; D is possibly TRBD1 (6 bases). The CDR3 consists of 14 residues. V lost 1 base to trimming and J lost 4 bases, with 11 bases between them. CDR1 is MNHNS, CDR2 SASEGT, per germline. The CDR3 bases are TGTGCCAGCAGTGAAGAAGGGACAAATTACGAGCAGTACTTC. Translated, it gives CASSEEGTNYEQYF.

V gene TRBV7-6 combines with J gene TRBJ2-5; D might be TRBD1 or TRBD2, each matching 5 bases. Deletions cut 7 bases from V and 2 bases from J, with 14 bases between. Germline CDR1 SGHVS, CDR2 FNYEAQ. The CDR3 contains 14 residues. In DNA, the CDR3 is TGTGCCAGCACCCGAGGGGCGCTGCAAGAGACCCAGTACTTC. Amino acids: CASTRGALQETQYF. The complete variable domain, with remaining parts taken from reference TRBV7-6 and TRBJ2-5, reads GAGVSQSPRYKVTKRGQDVALRCDPISGHVSLYWYRQALGQGPEFLTYFNYEAQQDKSGLPNDRFSAERPEGSISTLTIQRTEQRDSAMYRCASTRGALQETQYFGPGTRLLVL.

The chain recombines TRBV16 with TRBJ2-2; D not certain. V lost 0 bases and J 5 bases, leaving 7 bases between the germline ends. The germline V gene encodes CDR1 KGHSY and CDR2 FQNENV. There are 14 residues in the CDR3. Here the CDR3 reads CASSQSGWTGELFF. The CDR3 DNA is TGTGCCAGCAGCCAATCCGGGTGGACCGGGGAGCTGTTTTTT.

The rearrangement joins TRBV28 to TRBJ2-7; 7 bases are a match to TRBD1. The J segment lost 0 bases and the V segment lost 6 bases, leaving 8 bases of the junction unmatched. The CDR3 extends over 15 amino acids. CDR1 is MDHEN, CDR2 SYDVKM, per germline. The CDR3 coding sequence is TGTGCCAGCAGCTTCCCGGGACAGAGCTCCTACGAGCAGTACTTC. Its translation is CASSFPGQSSYEQYF.

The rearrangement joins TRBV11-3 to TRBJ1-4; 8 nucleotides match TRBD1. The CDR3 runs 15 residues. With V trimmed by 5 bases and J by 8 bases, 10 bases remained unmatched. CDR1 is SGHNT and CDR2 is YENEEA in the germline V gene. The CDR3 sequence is CASSPPGQGREKLFF. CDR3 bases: TGTGCCAGCAGCCCTCCAGGACAGGGAAGGGAAAAACTGTTTTTT.

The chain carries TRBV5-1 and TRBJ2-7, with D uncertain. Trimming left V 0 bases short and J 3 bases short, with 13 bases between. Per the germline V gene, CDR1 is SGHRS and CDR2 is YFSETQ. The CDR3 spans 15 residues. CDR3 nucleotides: TGCGCCAGCAGCTTGGGTTCGGCAGAACGCTACGAGCAGTACTTC. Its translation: CASSLGSAERYEQYF.

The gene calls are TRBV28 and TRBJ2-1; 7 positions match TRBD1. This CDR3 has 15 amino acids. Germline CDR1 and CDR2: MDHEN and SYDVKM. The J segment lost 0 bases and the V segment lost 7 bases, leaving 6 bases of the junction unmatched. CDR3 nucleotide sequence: TGTGCCAGCACTCTACAGGGGAGCTCCTACAATGAGCAGTTCTTC. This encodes CASTLQGSSYNEQFF.

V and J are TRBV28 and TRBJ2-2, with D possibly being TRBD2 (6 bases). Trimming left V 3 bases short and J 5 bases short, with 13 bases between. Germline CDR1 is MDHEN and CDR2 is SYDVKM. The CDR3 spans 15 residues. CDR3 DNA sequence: TGTGCCAGCAGTTTTCTTAGAGGGACTACCGGGGAGCTGTTTTTT. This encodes CASSFLRGTTGELFF.